The T cell receptor beta chain under discussion was sequenced for a study of T-cell memory formation after mild COVID-19. Across the study: TCR clusters were largely donor specific. Findings and caveats of the study: Day 37-peaking second-wave clones had unconfirmed SARS-CoV-2 specificity. Some clones that responded were present in memory (sampled pre-infection), which suggests cross-reactive memory joined. The CD4+ clones that contracted clustered mainly within CM and EM, and the CD8+ clones concentrated in EMRA.

TCRdb recomputed calls from the 5' RACE reads with MiXCR, one row per CDR3 protein. The table has a few hundred thousand distinct CDR3 sequences, about 13% seen once. V was cut by 6 bases and J by 12 bases, with 24 bases left in between. CDR1 and CDR2 (germline): MNHEY, SVGEGT. The CDR3 length is 14 residues. This clonotype was seen more than once but under ten times. Antigen: not known. The sequence was obtained from a man between 18 and 35 years old who had mild COVID-19 (a few samples of this study predate the infection). Cell type and time point are not known. Material: PBMCs or a T cell subset sorted from them (not recorded which). J is TRBJ2-7 and V is TRBV6-2 or TRBV6-3; tentative D call: TRBD1 (6 bases). The CDR3 DNA follows: TGTGCCAGCAGGGTCCAGGGGCCACCTAACCCGCCGTACTTC. Translated: CASRVQGPPNPPYF.